This T cell receptor beta chain was observed in a study of blood T cell repertoires in COVID-19. The wider study: Samples of COVID-19 (acute and convalescent) were obtained from the United States, Italy and Spain.

The length of the CDR3 is 15 residues. Trimming took off 3 bases at V and 3 bases at J, with 9 bases between the two ends. CDR1 SGHTA and CDR2 FQGTGA come from the germline V gene. TCRdb's copy holds only in-frame clones and misses some; the assay was immunoSEQ multiplex PCR. This repertoire shows fewer than 300,000 clones, approximately 90% found once; its top ten account for 0.99%. This TCR was recovered from a middle-aged woman who had recovered from COVID-19. The sample comprised peripheral blood. The V gene is TRBV7-3, the J gene TRBJ1-6; a possible D gene is TRBD1 (6 bases). The CDR3 region is CASSFQGLYNSPLHF. The CDR3 DNA sequence: TGTGCCAGCAGCTTCCAGGGGCTCTATAATTCACCCCTCCACTTT.